These 21 T cell receptor beta chains were all obtained from the same sample, sequenced in a study of blood T cell repertoires in COVID-19. Repertoires were generated with immunoSEQ multiplex PCR, while TCRdb's copy carries only in-frame clones and drops some. The sample yields tens of thousands of clones, 90% seen once. Sequencing was performed on peripheral blood. All receptors come from a human donor in a cohort sampled during active COVID-19.

The chain carries TRBV4-2 and TRBJ2-5, with TRBD1 matching over 7 bases. V lost 1 base, J lost 2 bases, and 13 bases stayed unmatched. The CDR3 sequence is 18 residues long. The germline gives CDR1 LGHNA, CDR2 YNFKEQ. CDR3 sequence (DNA): TGTGCCAGCAGCCAAGTCCGCAGGGGGACGGGGTTACAAGAGACCCAGTACTTC. This sequence encodes CASSQVRRGTGLQETQYF.

This sequence joins TRBV15 and TRBJ2-7; 7 bases fit TRBD2. The CDR3 loop spans 15 amino acids. Germline V gene lookup returns CDR1 LNHNV and CDR2 YYDKDF (reference sequence). V lost 0 bases and J lost 2; bases outside the gene matches: 4. The DNA for the CDR3 is TGTGCCACCAGCAGAGAGGGGGGGGACGCCTACGAGCAGTACTTC. It codes for CATSREGGDAYEQYF.

This clone was picked up one time. This chain joins TRBV2 and TRBJ1-4; unclear D gene. The CDR3 loop spans 14 amino acids. Trimming stripped 2 bases from V and 0 bases from J, with 4 bases between. CDR1 is SNHLY, CDR2 FYNNEI, per germline. The CDR3 here is CASSETTTNEKLFF. CDR3 coding DNA: TGTGCCAGCAGTGAAACAACAACTAATGAAAAACTGTTTTTT.

This chain links TRBV30 with TRBJ1-4; TRBD1 aligns across 7 bases. Germline loops: CDR1 GTSNPN, CDR2 SVGIG (reference sequence). CDR3 length: 13 residues. The ends lost 5 bases at V and 6 bases at J; junction bases unmatched: 6. The CDR3 spells CAWGGGGDEKLFF. CDR3 sequence (DNA): TGTGCCTGGGGAGGGGGCGGCGATGAAAAACTGTTTTTT.

This rearrangement joins TRBV10-3 to TRBJ2-5; 10 bases align to TRBD2. The CDR3 runs 14 residues. CDR1 is ENHRY and CDR2 is SYGVKD in the germline V gene. The V segment lost 6 bases and the J segment 4 bases; nucleotides outside the gene matches: 5. The CDR3 DNA sequence: TGTGCCATCAGCTCCGGGACTAGCGCAGAGACCCAGTACTTC. Translated: CAISSGTSAETQYF.

The rearrangement uses TRBV15 and TRBJ2-3; TRBD2 matches 8 bases. Trimming at V came to 0 bases and at J to 0 bases, leaving 2 bases not matched to a gene. CDR3 length: 16 residues. Germline values: CDR1 LNHNV, CDR2 YYDKDF (reference sequence). This chain's CDR3 is CATSREAGVSTDTQYF. The CDR3 DNA is TGTGCCACCAGCAGAGAAGCGGGGGTCAGCACAGATACGCAGTATTTT.

V usage is TRBV5-4 and J usage is TRBJ1-1; 8 nucleotides agree with TRBD1. Germline V gene data show CDR1 as SGHNT and CDR2 as YYREEE (reference sequence). V was pared by 2 bases and J by 8 bases, with 8 bases of the junction left unmatched. The CDR3 is made up of 14 amino acids. The CDR3 protein is CASSFRTGRREAFF. The CDR3 bases are TGTGCCAGCAGCTTTAGGACAGGGAGGAGGGAAGCTTTCTTT.

The rearrangement joins TRBV7-2 to TRBJ2-1; D remains unclear. Germline V gene lookup returns CDR1 SGHTA and CDR2 FQGNSA. The CDR3 contains 13 residues. V lost 3 bases and J 7 bases, leaving 10 bases between the germline ends. The chain's CDR3 is CASSLERVNEQFF. CDR3 nucleotide sequence: TGTGCCAGCAGCTTGGAGCGAGTGAATGAGCAGTTCTTC. Full variable domain (remainder filled in from reference TRBV7-2 and TRBJ2-1): GAGVSQSPSNKVTEKGKDVELRCDPISGHTALYWYRQSLGQGLEFLIYFQGNSAPDKSGLPSDRFSAERTGGSVSTLTIQRTQQEDSAVYLCASSLERVNEQFFGPGTRLTVL.

This clone was detected only a few times. The CDR3: CASSLGDTSRDEQYF. As DNA, the CDR3 is TGCGCCAGCAGCTTGGGGGACACCTCCCGGGACGAGCAGTACTTC. The rearrangement uses TRBV5-1 and TRBJ2-7, with TRBD1 as a possible D gene (6 bases). CDR1 SGHRS and CDR2 YFSETQ come from the germline V gene. V was clipped by 0 bases and J by 5 bases, with 15 bases between them. The CDR3 covers 15 residues.

The chain links TRBV6-6 to TRBJ2-1; 7 bases align to TRBD1. Losses at the gene ends were 8 bases for V and 0 bases for J; bases not matched to a gene: 10. The CDR3 totals 16 residues. In germline, CDR1 is MNHNY, CDR2 SVGAGI (reference sequence). CDR3 sequence reads: CASSRQGEISYNEQFF. The CDR3 DNA is TGTGCCAGCTCTCGTCAGGGGGAGATCTCCTACAATGAGCAGTTCTTC.

The V gene is TRBV7-2, the J gene TRBJ2-1, with D possibly TRBD2 on 7 matching bases. The germline V and J ends were trimmed by 3 bases and 12 bases, with 15 bases remaining between them. There are 13 residues in the CDR3. Looked up from germline, CDR1 is SGHTA and CDR2 is FQGNSA. This CDR3 is CASSLSGGYGQFF. As DNA, the CDR3 is TGTGCCAGCAGCTTGTCGGGGGGCTATGGGCAGTTCTTC.

The chain employs TRBV5-1 and TRBJ1-1; a weak D match, TRBD1 (5 bases). Germline V gene sequence: CDR1 SGHRS, CDR2 YFSETQ. This CDR3 is built from 16 residues. The V and J ends lost 0 bases and 4 bases respectively, with 16 bases between them. CDR3 amino acids: CASSLASQGIATEAFF. DNA for the CDR3: TGCGCCAGCAGCTTGGCCAGCCAGGGTATTGCCACTGAAGCTTTCTTT.

This chain links TRBV4-1 with TRBJ2-1; 11 bases are shared with TRBD2. CDR1 is MGHRA, CDR2 YSYEKL, per germline. After removal of 0 bases from V and 8 bases from J, the junction contained 6 bases not matched to a gene. The CDR3 is 16 amino acids. Here the CDR3 DNA reads TGCGCCAGCAGCCAAGATAGACTAGCGGGGCTACATGAGCAGTTCTTC. Residues: CASSQDRLAGLHEQFF.

This chain joins TRBV7-2 and TRBJ2-7, with a possible D match to TRBD2 (5 bases). Germline values: CDR1 SGHTA, CDR2 FQGNSA. Trimming took off 5 bases at V and 3 bases at J, with 26 bases between the two ends. The length of the CDR3 is 18 residues. The CDR3 sequence is CASSLVVHPRRDYYEQYF. The CDR3 coding sequence is TGTGCCAGCAGCCTAGTGGTGCACCCCCGCCGGGATTACTACGAGCAGTACTTC.

The CDR3 here is CASSYASGRAGETQYF. CDR3 nucleotides: TGTGCCAGCAGTTACGCTAGCGGGAGGGCGGGGGAGACCCAGTACTTC. The rearrangement joins TRBV6-5 to TRBJ2-5; 12 positions match TRBD2. This CDR3 spans 16 amino acids. Looked up from germline, CDR1 is MNHEY and CDR2 is SVGAGI. V lost 2 bases and J lost 5; bases outside the gene matches: 6.

This chain joins TRBV6-5 and TRBJ2-7; 9 nucleotides align to TRBD1. This CDR3 is 14 amino acids long. Germline V gene sequence: CDR1 MNHEY, CDR2 SVGAGI. With 6 bases clipped from V and 2 bases from J, the junction kept 5 bases outside the gene matches. The CDR3 nucleotides are TGTGCCAGCAGAGGGACAGGGTTTACCTACGAGCAGTACTTC. Translating it yields CASRGTGFTYEQYF.

The chain couples TRBV5-6 to TRBJ1-2, with 8 bases lining up with TRBD1. The junction had 8 bases not matched to a gene; V was cut back by 6 bases and J by 4 bases. This CDR3 is built from 14 residues. Looked up from germline, CDR1 is SGHDT and CDR2 is YYEEEE. This CDR3 reads CASKDRASPYGYTF. As DNA, the CDR3 is TGTGCCAGCAAGGACAGGGCTTCACCCTATGGCTACACCTTC.

The chain employs TRBV4-2 and TRBJ2-3; a possible D gene is TRBD2 (6 bases). This CDR3 contains 15 residues. Trimming cost V 2 bases and J 0 bases, with 9 bases left between them. Germline V CDR1 and CDR2: LGHNA, YNFKEQ. The CDR3 sequence: CASSQTSPSTDTQYF. DNA for the CDR3: TGTGCCAGCAGCCAAACTAGCCCCAGCACAGATACGCAGTATTTT.

The V gene is TRBV19, the J gene TRBJ1-1, with D perhaps TRBD1 (5 bases). CDR3 size: 12 residues. V was shortened by 6 bases and J by 4 bases, with 9 bases between the two germline ends. Germline CDR1 reads LNHDA; CDR2 reads SQIVND (reference sequence). CDR3 amino acids: CASRGGVTEAFF. The CDR3 DNA follows: TGTGCCAGTAGGGGGGGGGTCACTGAAGCTTTCTTT. Based on the CDR3 plus reference TRBV19 and TRBJ1-1, the full variable domain is DGGITQSPKYLFRKEGQNVTLSCEQNLNHDAMYWYRQDPGQGLRLIYYSQIVNDFQKGDIAEGYSVSREKKESFPLTVTSAQKNPTAFYLCASRGGVTEAFFGQGTRLTVV.

The chain couples TRBV7-9 to TRBJ1-1; D unclear. This CDR3 is 15 amino acids long. V was cut by 1 base and J by 3 bases, with 12 bases left in between. The germline gives CDR1 SEHNR, CDR2 FQNEAQ (reference sequence). The CDR3 sequence is CASSLERGYYTEAFF. The CDR3 nucleotides are TGTGCCAGCAGCTTAGAACGGGGATACTACACTGAAGCTTTCTTT.

CDR3 coding DNA: TGTGCCAGCAGCCCTAACGGGACACCTACCTACGAGCAGTACTTC. Its translation: CASSPNGTPTYEQYF. The chain carries TRBV28 and TRBJ2-7; D perhaps matches TRBD1 (6 bases). The V end lost 6 bases, the J end lost 2 bases, and 17 bases lay between the germline ends. Germline CDR1 reads MDHEN; CDR2 reads SYDVKM. This CDR3 has 15 residues.